This T cell receptor (beta chain) was sequenced for a study of T cell responses to AZD1222 COVID-19 vaccine. TCRdb's copy holds only in-frame clones and misses some; the assay was immunoSEQ multiplex PCR. The repertoire holds under 200,000 clones, with 90% as singletons. The V gene's germline CDR1 is SGHVS and CDR2 FQNEAQ. V lost 0 bases to trimming and J lost 4 bases, with 10 bases between them. The length of the CDR3 is 16 residues. The chain couples TRBV7-8 to TRBJ1-6; D is ambiguous. The receptor comes from an adult in good health. The material sequenced was peripheral blood, taken on day 0 of AZD1222 vaccination. The CDR3 sequence: CASSLARVLYNSPLHF. In nucleotides, the CDR3 is TGTGCCAGCAGCTTAGCGCGAGTTCTATATAATTCACCCCTCCACTTT.